This T cell receptor beta chain derives from a study of OX40 agonist ivuxolimab in advanced cancers. Study-level information: Ivuxolimab, an agonistic anti-OX40 (CD134) antibody, was given to patients.

The CDR3 consists of 13 residues. With 0 bases removed from V and 3 bases from J, the gap between germline ends came to 5 bases. Germline lookup yields CDR1 MNHEY and CDR2 SVGAGI. General observations from the study: On average, CD8+ T cells showed a greater number of expanded clones than CD4+. Dosing at 0.1 to 3.0 mg/kg was accompanied by clonal expansion of CD4+ and CD8+ blood T cells by week 6.

Profiled with immunoSEQ multiplex PCR; TCRdb holds only in-frame clones, not every one. The table includes 70,000 to 80,000 clones, roughly 92% detected once. Notes on this clone: The antigen is undetermined.

The sample here was CD4+ or CD8+ T cells sorted from blood, taken in a trial of the OX40 agonist ivuxolimab. The rearrangement uses TRBV6-5 and TRBJ1-2, with D unresolved. The clonotype originates from an adult with an advanced solid tumor such as melanoma, head and neck, liver or kidney cancer. This CDR3 reads CASSYSTDYGYTF. As DNA, the CDR3 is TGTGCCAGCAGTTACTCTACAGACTATGGCTACACCTTC.